Shown below are 11 T cell receptor beta chains from a single sample sequenced in a study of shared clonotypes between healthy human individuals. Sequencing was performed with immunoSEQ multiplex PCR; in TCRdb, only in-frame clones are kept and a portion is missing. The sample lists a few hundred thousand clones, about nine tenths occurring once. The sequencing sample was made of memory CD8+ T cells sorted from blood. Subset noted: CD45RO+ cells pooled with CCR7-negative TemRA cells. Receptors originate from a young man in good health.

The chain has TRBV5-1 and TRBJ2-5; perhaps TRBD1 as D (5 bases). Trimming took 0 bases from V and 1 from J, leaving 10 bases between them. Germline V gene sequence: CDR1 SGHRS, CDR2 YFSETQ. This CDR3 spans 15 amino acids. The CDR3 loop reads CASSLGAGSQETQYF. The CDR3 nucleotides are TGCGCCAGCAGCTTGGGGGCAGGGTCCCAAGAGACCCAGTACTTC.

The chain is built from TRBV7-9 and TRBJ1-2, with a tentative D call TRBD1 (5 bases). Germline V lookup: CDR1 SEHNR, CDR2 FQNEAQ (reference sequence). The CDR3 is 12 amino acids. V lost 1 base and J lost 6, with 6 bases in between. The CDR3, as DNA: TGTGCCAGCAGCTTAGGGGACGATGGCTACACCTTC. Its protein is CASSLGDDGYTF.

CDR3 region: CASTPGLGGGELFF. CDR3 sequence (DNA): TGCGCCAGCACTCCGGGACTAGGTGGCGGGGAGCTGTTTTTT. V gene TRBV4-1 combines with J gene TRBJ2-2; 8 bases agree with TRBD2. From germline, CDR1 is MGHRA and CDR2 YSYEKL. The CDR3 is 14 amino acids. V lost 7 bases, J lost 7 bases, and 8 bases stayed unmatched.

This clone has just one count. This rearrangement joins TRBV9 to TRBJ1-1, with 7 bases that match TRBD1. Germline lookup yields CDR1 SGDLS and CDR2 YYNGEE. Trimming cost V 0 bases and J 2 bases; bases outside gene matches: 10. This CDR3 is built from 17 residues. In DNA form, the CDR3 reads TGTGCCAGCAGCGTAGTTGAAGGGGGCGCGGCAAACACTGAAGCTTTCTTT. Translation gives CASSVVEGGAANTEAFF. Full variable domain (remainder filled in from reference TRBV9 and TRBJ1-1): DSGVTQTPKHLITATGQRVTLRCSPRSGDLSVYWYQQSLDQGLQFLIQYYNGEERAKGNILERFSAQQFPDLHSELNLSSLELGDSALYFCASSVVEGGAANTEAFFGQGTRLTVV.

This chain uses TRBV19 with TRBJ2-1; 7 bases agree with TRBD1. The CDR3 spans 13 residues. The germline V gene has CDR1 LNHDA and CDR2 SQIVND (reference sequence). Trimming at V came to 3 bases and at J to 9 bases, leaving 5 bases not matched to a gene. Here the CDR3 DNA reads TGTGCCAGTAGTATCAAGGCAGGGGGTGAGCAGTTCTTC. Protein product: CASSIKAGGEQFF.

The chain uses TRBV4-1 and TRBJ2-7; 11 positions agree with TRBD2. In germline, CDR1 is MGHRA, CDR2 YSYEKL. This CDR3 contains 16 residues. Trimming took 4 bases from V and 1 from J; bases not matched to a gene: 6. The CDR3 reads CASSRGLAVRSYEQYF. Here the CDR3 DNA reads TGCGCCAGCAGCCGGGGACTAGCGGTAAGATCCTACGAGCAGTACTTC.

This clone was counted at least ten times. V usage is TRBV28 and J usage is TRBJ2-1; TRBD2 aligns across 15 bases. The CDR3 has 18 amino acids. With V trimmed by 3 bases and J by 6 bases, 9 bases remained unmatched. Germline lookup yields CDR1 MDHEN and CDR2 SYDVKM. The CDR3 loop reads CASSFWTSGRAGVNEQFF. DNA of the CDR3: TGTGCCAGCAGTTTCTGGACTAGCGGGAGGGCCGGTGTCAATGAGCAGTTCTTC.

The chain uses TRBV5-6 and TRBJ2-7, with D tentatively TRBD1 (6 bases). This CDR3 contains 14 residues. V was shortened by 4 bases and J by 3 bases, with 14 bases between the two germline ends. Germline V gene data show CDR1 as SGHDT and CDR2 as YYEEEE. This CDR3 is CASSPGPGHYEQYF. CDR3 sequence (DNA): TGTGCCAGCAGCCCGGGGCCGGGACACTACGAGCAGTACTTC.

This rearrangement joins TRBV6-1 to TRBJ1-3; possible D gene TRBD1, 5 bases. CDR1 MNHNS and CDR2 SASEGT come from the germline V gene. CDR3 length equals 15 residues. Trimming shortened V by 1 base and J by 0 bases, and 7 bases separated the two germline ends. The CDR3 nucleotides are TGTGCCAGCAGTGAAGTTCAGGGCTCTGGAAACACCATATATTTT. Its translation is CASSEVQGSGNTIYF.

This chain joins TRBV5-8 and TRBJ1-1; 9 nucleotides agree with TRBD1. CDR1 and CDR2 from the germline V gene are SGHTS and YDEGEE. V lost 4 bases to trimming and J lost 3 bases; unmatched junction nucleotides: 13. This CDR3 is 17 amino acids long. CDR3 DNA: TGTGCCAGCAGCCCGCGACAGGGGGTGAAATACGACACTGAAGCTTTCTTT. It encodes CASSPRQGVKYDTEAFF.

A remark on this clone: Its ends do not fully match the called genes, so a read error is possible. CDR3 coding DNA: TGTGCTAGCAGCCCCGTGGCGGGGGGAAGCTCCTACAATGAGCAGTTCTTC. Its translation: CASSPVAGGSSYNEQFF. The J gene is TRBJ2-1, the V gene TRBV7-7; 8 nucleotides agree with TRBD2. Germline V gene data show CDR1 as SSHAT and CDR2 as FNYEAQ (reference sequence). The CDR3 length is 17 residues. The whole variable domain, filled in from reference TRBV7-7 and TRBJ2-1, reads GAGVSQSPRYKVTKRGQDVTLRCDPISSHATLYWYQQALGQGPEFLTYFNYEAQPDKSGLPSDRFSAERPEGSISTLTIQRTEQRDSAMYRCASSPVAGGSSYNEQFFGPGTRLTVL.